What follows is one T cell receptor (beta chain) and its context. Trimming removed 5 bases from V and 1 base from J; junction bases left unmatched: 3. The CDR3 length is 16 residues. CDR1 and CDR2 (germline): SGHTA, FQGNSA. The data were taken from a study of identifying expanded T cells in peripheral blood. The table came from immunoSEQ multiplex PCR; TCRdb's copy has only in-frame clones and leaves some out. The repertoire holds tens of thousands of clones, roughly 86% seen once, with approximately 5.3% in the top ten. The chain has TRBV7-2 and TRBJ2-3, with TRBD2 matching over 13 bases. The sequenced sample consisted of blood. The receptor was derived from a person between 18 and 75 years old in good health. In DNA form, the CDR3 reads TGTGCCAGCAGCCCTGGACTAGCGGGGGGCACAGATACGCAGTATTTT. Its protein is CASSPGLAGGTDTQYF.